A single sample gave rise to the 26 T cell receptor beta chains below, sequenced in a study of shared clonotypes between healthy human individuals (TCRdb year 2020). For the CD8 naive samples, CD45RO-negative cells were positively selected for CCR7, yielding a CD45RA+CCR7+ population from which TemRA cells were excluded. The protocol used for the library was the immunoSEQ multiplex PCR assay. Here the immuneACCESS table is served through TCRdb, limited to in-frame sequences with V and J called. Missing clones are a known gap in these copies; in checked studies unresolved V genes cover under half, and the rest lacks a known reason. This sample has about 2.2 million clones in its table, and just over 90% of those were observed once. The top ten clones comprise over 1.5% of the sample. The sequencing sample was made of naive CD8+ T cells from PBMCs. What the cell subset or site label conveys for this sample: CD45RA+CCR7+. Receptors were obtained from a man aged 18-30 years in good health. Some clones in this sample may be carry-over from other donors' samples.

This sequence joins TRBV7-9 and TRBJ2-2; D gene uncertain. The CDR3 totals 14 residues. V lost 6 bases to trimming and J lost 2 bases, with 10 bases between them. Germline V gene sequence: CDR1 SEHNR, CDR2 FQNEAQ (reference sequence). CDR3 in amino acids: CASSHISNTGELFF. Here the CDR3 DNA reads TGTGCCAGCAGTCATATCAGCAACACCGGGGAGCTGTTTTTT.

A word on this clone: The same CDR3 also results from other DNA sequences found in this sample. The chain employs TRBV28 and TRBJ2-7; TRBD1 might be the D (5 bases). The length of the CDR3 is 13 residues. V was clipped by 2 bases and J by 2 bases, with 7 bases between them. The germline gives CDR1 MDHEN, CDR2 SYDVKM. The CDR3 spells CASSLQGPYEQYF. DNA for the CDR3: TGTGCCAGCAGTTTACAGGGCCCCTACGAGCAGTACTTC. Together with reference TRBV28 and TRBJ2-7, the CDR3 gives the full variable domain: DVKVTQSSRYLVKRTGEKVFLECVQDMDHENMFWYRQDPGLGLRLIYFSYDVKMKEKGDIPEGYSVSREKKERFSLILESASTNQTSMYLCASSLQGPYEQYFGPGTRLTVT.

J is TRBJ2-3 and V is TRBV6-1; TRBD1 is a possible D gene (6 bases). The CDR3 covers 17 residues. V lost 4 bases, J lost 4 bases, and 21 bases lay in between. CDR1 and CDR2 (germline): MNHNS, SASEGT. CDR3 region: CASSGSYGGSEADTQYF. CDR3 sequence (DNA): TGTGCCAGCAGTGGCAGTTATGGGGGCAGTGAGGCAGATACGCAGTATTTT.

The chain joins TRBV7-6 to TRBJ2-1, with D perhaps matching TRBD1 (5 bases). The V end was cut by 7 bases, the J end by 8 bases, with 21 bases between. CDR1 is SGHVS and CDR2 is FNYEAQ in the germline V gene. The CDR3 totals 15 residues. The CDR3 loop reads CASTPGIFRADEQFF. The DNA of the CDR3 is TGTGCCAGCACCCCAGGGATTTTTCGGGCGGATGAGCAGTTCTTC.

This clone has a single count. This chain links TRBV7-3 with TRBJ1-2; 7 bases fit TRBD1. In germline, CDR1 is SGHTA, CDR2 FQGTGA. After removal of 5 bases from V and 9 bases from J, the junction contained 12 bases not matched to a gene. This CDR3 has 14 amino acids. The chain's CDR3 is CASSLGYQGESYTF. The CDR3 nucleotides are TGTGCCAGCAGCCTGGGGTACCAGGGGGAAAGCTACACCTTC.

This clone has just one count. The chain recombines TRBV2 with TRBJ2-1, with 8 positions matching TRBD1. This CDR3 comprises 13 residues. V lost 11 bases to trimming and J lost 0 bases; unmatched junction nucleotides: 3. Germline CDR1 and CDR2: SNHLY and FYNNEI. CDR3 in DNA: TGTGCCCCCGGGACAGGCTCCTACAATGAGCAGTTCTTC. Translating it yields CAPGTGSYNEQFF.

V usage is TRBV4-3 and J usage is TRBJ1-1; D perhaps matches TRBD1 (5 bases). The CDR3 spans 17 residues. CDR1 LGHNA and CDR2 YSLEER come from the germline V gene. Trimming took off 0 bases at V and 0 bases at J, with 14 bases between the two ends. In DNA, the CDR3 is TGCGCCAGCAGCCAAGATTTGGGGCAGTCTATGAACACTGAAGCTTTCTTT. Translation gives CASSQDLGQSMNTEAFF.

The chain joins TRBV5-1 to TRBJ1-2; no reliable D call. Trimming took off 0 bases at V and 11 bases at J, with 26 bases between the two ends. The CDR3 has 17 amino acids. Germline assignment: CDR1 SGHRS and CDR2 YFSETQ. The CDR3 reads CASSLAVGEPNFRGYTF. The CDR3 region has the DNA TGCGCCAGCAGCTTGGCAGTTGGCGAACCAAACTTCAGAGGGTACACCTTC.

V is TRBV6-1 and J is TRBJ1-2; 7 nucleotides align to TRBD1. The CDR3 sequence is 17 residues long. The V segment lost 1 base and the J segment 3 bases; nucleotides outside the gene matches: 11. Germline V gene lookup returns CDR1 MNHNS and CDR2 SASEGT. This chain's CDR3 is CASSEGQGRVWDYGYTF. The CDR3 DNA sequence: TGTGCCAGCAGTGAAGGACAGGGTAGGGTGTGGGACTATGGCTACACCTTC.

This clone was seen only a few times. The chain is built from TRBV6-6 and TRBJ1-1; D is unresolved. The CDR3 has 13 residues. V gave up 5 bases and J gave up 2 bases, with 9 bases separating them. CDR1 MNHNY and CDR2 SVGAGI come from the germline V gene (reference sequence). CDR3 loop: CASSTQANTEAFF. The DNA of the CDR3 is TGTGCCAGCAGTACGCAGGCAAACACTGAAGCTTTCTTT.

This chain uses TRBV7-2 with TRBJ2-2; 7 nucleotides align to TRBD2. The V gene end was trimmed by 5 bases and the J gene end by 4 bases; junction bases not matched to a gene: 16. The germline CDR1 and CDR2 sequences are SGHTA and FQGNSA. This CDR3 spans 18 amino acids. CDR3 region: CASSPSPFSGPFTGELFF. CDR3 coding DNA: TGTGCCAGCAGCCCGAGCCCCTTTAGCGGGCCCTTCACCGGGGAGCTGTTTTTT.

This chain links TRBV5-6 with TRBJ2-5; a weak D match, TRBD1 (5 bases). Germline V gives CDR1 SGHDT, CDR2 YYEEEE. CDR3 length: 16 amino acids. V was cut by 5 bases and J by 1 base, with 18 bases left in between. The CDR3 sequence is CASSYLTGYTQETQYF. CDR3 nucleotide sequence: TGTGCCAGCAGTTACCTTACAGGTTATACCCAAGAGACCCAGTACTTC.

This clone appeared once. CDR3 residues: CASSRLRASTDTQYF. CDR3 DNA sequence: TGTGCCAGTAGTCGACTAAGGGCTAGCACAGATACGCAGTATTTT. The chain couples TRBV19 to TRBJ2-3; D possibly corresponds to TRBD2 (5 bases). Germline CDR1 is LNHDA and CDR2 is SQIVND (reference sequence). V was shortened by 5 bases and J by 0 bases, with 12 bases between the two germline ends. This CDR3 comprises 15 residues.

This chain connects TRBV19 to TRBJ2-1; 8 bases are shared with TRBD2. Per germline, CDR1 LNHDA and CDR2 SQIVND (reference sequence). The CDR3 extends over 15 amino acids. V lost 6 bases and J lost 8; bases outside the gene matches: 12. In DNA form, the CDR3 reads TGTGCCAGTAGCACCGGGACTAGTACGATCGATGAGCAGTTCTTC. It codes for CASSTGTSTIDEQFF. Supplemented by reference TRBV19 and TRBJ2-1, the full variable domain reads DGGITQSPKYLFRKEGQNVTLSCEQNLNHDAMYWYRQDPGQGLRLIYYSQIVNDFQKGDIAEGYSVSREKKESFPLTVTSAQKNPTAFYLCASSTGTSTIDEQFFGPGTRLTVL.

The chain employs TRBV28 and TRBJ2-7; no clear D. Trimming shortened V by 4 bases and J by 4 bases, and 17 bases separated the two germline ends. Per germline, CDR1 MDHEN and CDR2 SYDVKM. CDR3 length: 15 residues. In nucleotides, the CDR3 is TGTGCCAGCAGTTCCCCGATGGGGTGGCGGTACGAGCAGTACTTC. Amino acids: CASSSPMGWRYEQYF.

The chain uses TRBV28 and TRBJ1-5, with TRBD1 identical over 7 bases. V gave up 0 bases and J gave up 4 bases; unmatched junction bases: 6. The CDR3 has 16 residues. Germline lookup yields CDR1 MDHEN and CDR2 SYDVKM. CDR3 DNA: TGTGCCAGCAGTTTATGGAGGGGGACAGCAAATCAGCCCCAGCATTTT. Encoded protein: CASSLWRGTANQPQHF.

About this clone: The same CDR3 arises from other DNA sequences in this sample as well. CDR3 sequence reads: CASSLALYNEQFF. The CDR3 coding sequence is TGTGCCAGCAGTTTAGCACTGTACAATGAGCAGTTCTTC. J is TRBJ2-1 and V is TRBV27; D not resolved. Germline V gene sequence: CDR1 MNHEY, CDR2 SMNVEV (reference sequence). The CDR3 spans 13 residues. Trimming left V 2 bases short and J 4 bases short, with 6 bases between.

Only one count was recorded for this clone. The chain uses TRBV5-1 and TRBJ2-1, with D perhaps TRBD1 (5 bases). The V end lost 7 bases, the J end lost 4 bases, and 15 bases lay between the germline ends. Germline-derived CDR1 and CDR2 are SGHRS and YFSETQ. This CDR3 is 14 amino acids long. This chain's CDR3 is CASAKIDSYNEQFF. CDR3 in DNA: TGCGCCAGCGCTAAAATCGACAGTTACAATGAGCAGTTCTTC.

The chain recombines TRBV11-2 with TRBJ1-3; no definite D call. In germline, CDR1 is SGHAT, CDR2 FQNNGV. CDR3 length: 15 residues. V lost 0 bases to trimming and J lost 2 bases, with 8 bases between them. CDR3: CASSLDGQAGNTIYF. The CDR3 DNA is TGTGCCAGCAGCTTAGACGGGCAGGCTGGAAACACCATATATTTT.

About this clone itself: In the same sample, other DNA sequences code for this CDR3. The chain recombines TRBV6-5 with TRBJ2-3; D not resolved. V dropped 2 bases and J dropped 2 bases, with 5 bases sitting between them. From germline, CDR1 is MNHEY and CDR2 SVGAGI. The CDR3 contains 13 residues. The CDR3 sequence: CASSYRSTDTQYF. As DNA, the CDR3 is TGTGCCAGCAGTTACCGTTCCACAGATACGCAGTATTTT.

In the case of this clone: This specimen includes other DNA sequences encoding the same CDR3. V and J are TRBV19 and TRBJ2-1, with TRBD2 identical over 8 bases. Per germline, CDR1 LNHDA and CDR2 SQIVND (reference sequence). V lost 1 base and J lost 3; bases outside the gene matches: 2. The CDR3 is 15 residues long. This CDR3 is CASSIGTSGYNEQFF. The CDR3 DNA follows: TGTGCCAGTAGTATAGGTACTAGCGGCTACAATGAGCAGTTCTTC.

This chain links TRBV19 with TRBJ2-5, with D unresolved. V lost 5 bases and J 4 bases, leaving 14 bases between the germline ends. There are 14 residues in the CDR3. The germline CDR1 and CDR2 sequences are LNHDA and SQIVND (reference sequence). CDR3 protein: CASSPTLIPETQYF. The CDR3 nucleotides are TGTGCCAGTAGTCCAACTTTGATTCCAGAGACCCAGTACTTC. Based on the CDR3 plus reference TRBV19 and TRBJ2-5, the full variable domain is DGGITQSPKYLFRKEGQNVTLSCEQNLNHDAMYWYRQDPGQGLRLIYYSQIVNDFQKGDIAEGYSVSREKKESFPLTVTSAQKNPTAFYLCASSPTLIPETQYFGPGTRLLVL.

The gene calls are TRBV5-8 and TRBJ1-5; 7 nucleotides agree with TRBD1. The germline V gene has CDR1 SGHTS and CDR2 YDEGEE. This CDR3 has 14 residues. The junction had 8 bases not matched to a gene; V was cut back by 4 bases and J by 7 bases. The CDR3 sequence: CASSPRGGRQPQHF. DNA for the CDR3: TGTGCCAGCAGCCCGCGAGGGGGCAGACAGCCCCAGCATTTT.

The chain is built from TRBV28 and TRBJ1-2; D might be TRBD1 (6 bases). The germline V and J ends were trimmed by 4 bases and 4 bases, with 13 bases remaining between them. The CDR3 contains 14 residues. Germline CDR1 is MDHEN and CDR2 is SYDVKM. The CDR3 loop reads CASSSYRDFYGYTF. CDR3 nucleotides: TGTGCCAGCAGTTCTTACAGGGATTTCTATGGCTACACCTTC.

The CDR3 sequence is CSAGSTNTGELFF. The CDR3 nucleotides read TGCAGCGCCGGGAGTACGAACACCGGGGAGCTGTTTTTT. The V and J genes are TRBV29-1 and TRBJ2-2, with D tentatively TRBD2 (6 bases). This CDR3 is built from 13 residues. With 7 bases removed from V and 0 bases from J, the gap between germline ends came to 9 bases. Germline V gene lookup returns CDR1 SQVTM and CDR2 ANQGSEA.

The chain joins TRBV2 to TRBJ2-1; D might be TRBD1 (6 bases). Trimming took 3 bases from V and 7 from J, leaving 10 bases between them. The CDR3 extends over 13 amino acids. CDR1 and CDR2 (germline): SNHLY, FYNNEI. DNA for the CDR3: TGTGCCAGCAGTGATAGCAGGGGTAATGAGCAGTTCTTC. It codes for CASSDSRGNEQFF. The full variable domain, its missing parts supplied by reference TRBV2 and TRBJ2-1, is EPEVTQTPSHQVTQMGQEVILRCVPISNHLYFYWYRQILGQKVEFLVSFYNNEISEKSEIFDDQFSVERPDGSNFTLKIRSTKLEDSAMYFCASSDSRGNEQFFGPGTRLTVL.